Listed here are 31 T cell receptor beta chains from one sample, sequenced in a study of sequential checkpoint blockade in melanoma. Assay used: immunoSEQ multiplex PCR; TCRdb lists only in-frame clones, some missing. The sample consists of around 16,000 clones, over 60% of them appearing once. Stated treatment: randomized to nivolumab then ipilimumab (arm A) or the reverse (arm B). The sample in question was CD8+ T cells sorted from blood (inferred from file names), obtained from a patient given nivolumab and ipilimumab in sequence. The receptors stem from a human donor with melanoma.

This clone was recorded only once. J is TRBJ1-1 and V is TRBV4-1; tentative D call: TRBD1 (5 bases). Germline V gene sequence: CDR1 MGHRA, CDR2 YSYEKL. The germline V and J ends were trimmed by 0 bases and 4 bases, with 12 bases remaining between them. The CDR3 sequence is 15 residues long. This CDR3 is CASSQEAGLGTEAFF. CDR3 nucleotide sequence: TGCGCCAGCAGCCAAGAGGCGGGGCTGGGCACTGAAGCTTTCTTT.

The chain links TRBV6-1 to TRBJ1-1; TRBD1 aligns across 7 bases. Germline loops: CDR1 MNHNS, CDR2 SASEGT. Trimming removed 7 bases from V and 4 bases from J; junction bases left unmatched: 6. The CDR3 has 13 residues. CDR3 sequence (DNA): TGTGCCAGCAACCACAGGGGAGGCACTGAAGCTTTCTTT. This codes for CASNHRGGTEAFF.

This chain uses TRBV4-1 with TRBJ2-2; 7 nucleotides match TRBD2. The V gene's germline CDR1 is MGHRA and CDR2 YSYEKL. With V trimmed by 2 bases and J by 3 bases, 6 bases remained unmatched. The CDR3 runs to 16 residues. This chain's CDR3 is CASSQRGVGDTGELFF. In nucleotides, the CDR3 is TGCGCCAGCAGCCAACGGGGGGTGGGGGACACCGGGGAGCTGTTTTTT.

The gene calls are TRBV10-3 and TRBJ1-5, with 8 bases that match TRBD1. V was clipped by 3 bases and J by 6 bases; unmatched bases: 10. The length of the CDR3 is 16 residues. Germline lookup yields CDR1 ENHRY and CDR2 SYGVKD. CDR3 loop: CAISDADRGGTQPQHF. The CDR3, as DNA: TGTGCCATCAGTGACGCCGACAGGGGAGGTACTCAGCCCCAGCATTTT.

The chain uses TRBV27 and TRBJ2-3; 9 bases fit TRBD2. Germline V lookup: CDR1 MNHEY, CDR2 SMNVEV (reference sequence). The V segment lost 3 bases and the J segment 2 bases; nucleotides outside the gene matches: 6. CDR3 length equals 16 residues. The CDR3 DNA sequence: TGTGCCAGCAGTTTGATTGCGGGAGGGCCCACAGATACGCAGTATTTT. Its translation is CASSLIAGGPTDTQYF.

The chain has TRBV27 and TRBJ2-7; TRBD2 aligns across 7 bases. The germline V gene has CDR1 MNHEY and CDR2 SMNVEV (reference sequence). V gave up 6 bases and J gave up 5 bases; unmatched junction bases: 7. CDR3 length equals 13 residues. CDR3 DNA: TGTGCCAGCAGAAGGGGAGGGGTCGACGAGCAGTACTTC. This sequence encodes CASRRGGVDEQYF.

Within the sample, this clone is large (0.1 to 1%). The chain combines TRBV1 with TRBJ2-1; TRBD2, the D gene given by the table, was not confirmed from the DNA. TRBV1 is shown as a pseudogene. This CDR3 has 20 amino acids. The CDR3 bases are TGCACCAGCAAGGTGGTGGGCTCGCCTAGCGGGGGACTATCCTACAATGAGCAGTTCTTC. Translation: CTSKVVGSPSGGLSYNEQFF.

The chain recombines TRBV5-8 with TRBJ1-5, with no clear D. Germline V gene sequence: CDR1 SGHTS, CDR2 YDEGEE. The V end lost 0 bases, the J end lost 0 bases, and 10 bases lay between the germline ends. The CDR3 spans 16 residues. Written as DNA, the CDR3 is TGTGCCAGCAGCTTGGTGGGCCCCTATAGCAATCAGCCCCAGCATTTT. It encodes CASSLVGPYSNQPQHF.

This clone has a single count. The chain carries TRBV7-6 and TRBJ1-4, with a possible D match to TRBD1 (6 bases). The CDR3 runs 16 residues. Deletions cut 5 bases from V and 4 bases from J, with 17 bases between. Germline V gene lookup returns CDR1 SGHVS and CDR2 FNYEAQ. The CDR3 sequence is CASSDSPQGSNEKLFF. In DNA form, the CDR3 reads TGTGCCAGCAGCGACAGTCCCCAGGGGAGTAATGAAAAACTGTTTTTT.

J is TRBJ2-1 and V is TRBV28, with 8 bases aligning to TRBD1. CDR1 and CDR2 (germline): MDHEN, SYDVKM. This CDR3 contains 14 residues. The J segment lost 6 bases and the V segment lost 5 bases, leaving 6 bases of the junction unmatched. The CDR3 sequence is CASSPGTGSNEQFF. CDR3 coding DNA: TGTGCCAGCAGTCCAGGGACAGGTTCCAATGAGCAGTTCTTC. Drawing the rest from reference TRBV28 and TRBJ2-1, the complete variable domain is DVKVTQSSRYLVKRTGEKVFLECVQDMDHENMFWYRQDPGLGLRLIYFSYDVKMKEKGDIPEGYSVSREKKERFSLILESASTNQTSMYLCASSPGTGSNEQFFGPGTRLTVL.

The chain links TRBV7-6 to TRBJ1-1, with D maybe TRBD1 (5 bases). V was trimmed by 2 bases and J by 5 bases, leaving 12 bases between them. Germline assignment: CDR1 SGHVS and CDR2 FNYEAQ. The CDR3 spans 14 residues. The CDR3 loop reads CASSLTGGGTEAFF. The DNA of the CDR3 is TGTGCCAGCAGCTTAACCGGGGGAGGGACTGAAGCTTTCTTT.

This clone was detected only once. J is TRBJ2-7 and V is TRBV7-2; maybe TRBD2 (6 bases). Germline V gene sequence: CDR1 SGHTA, CDR2 FQGNSA. This CDR3 contains 14 residues. V dropped 5 bases and J dropped 0 bases, with 11 bases sitting between them. The CDR3 loop is CASSRDFISYEQYF. For the CDR3, the DNA is TGTGCCAGCAGCCGGGACTTTATCTCCTACGAGCAGTACTTC.

In its sample, this clone was seen once. The chain has TRBV27 and TRBJ1-1; a possible D gene is TRBD1 (6 bases). CDR3 length equals 14 residues. CDR1 and CDR2 (germline): MNHEY, SMNVEV (reference sequence). The ends were cut back, 3 bases at V and 4 bases at J, with 12 bases in the middle. In DNA form, the CDR3 reads TGTGCCAGCAGTTTCGGGGGGCGAGGCACTGAAGCTTTCTTT. It is translated as CASSFGGRGTEAFF.

The V gene is TRBV6-1, the J gene TRBJ2-7; the match to TRBD1 covers 7 bases. The V gene's germline CDR1 is MNHNS and CDR2 SASEGT. V was clipped by 8 bases and J by 7 bases; unmatched bases: 11. There are 13 residues in the CDR3. CDR3 protein: CASSAGETGEQYF. The CDR3 bases are TGTGCCAGCTCAGCAGGTGAGACAGGGGAGCAGTACTTC.

The rearrangement joins TRBV29-1 to TRBJ1-1, with D perhaps TRBD1 (5 bases). The CDR3 is 12 residues long. The germline gives CDR1 SQVTM, CDR2 ANQGSEA. V gave up 3 bases and J gave up 8 bases, with 13 bases separating them. This CDR3 reads CSVDMGGVEAFF. In nucleotides, the CDR3 is TGCAGCGTTGATATGGGGGGGGTGGAAGCTTTCTTT.

This clone was detected once. The chain employs TRBV27 and TRBJ2-1, with TRBD1 matching 7 bases. There are 16 residues in the CDR3. The germline CDR1 and CDR2 sequences are MNHEY and SMNVEV (reference sequence). The V and J ends lost 2 bases and 3 bases, in that order; junction bases with no gene match: 7. The CDR3 protein is CASSLRGPLYYNEQFF. Here the CDR3 DNA reads TGTGCCAGCAGTTTAAGGGGGCCGCTTTACTACAATGAGCAGTTCTTC.

The chain employs TRBV9 and TRBJ2-1, with D tentatively TRBD1 (6 bases). V gave up 2 bases and J gave up 7 bases, with 7 bases separating them. This CDR3 comprises 12 residues. Germline V gives CDR1 SGDLS, CDR2 YYNGEE. The CDR3 sequence: CASSVQGNEQFF. CDR3 DNA sequence: TGTGCCAGCAGCGTTCAGGGGAATGAGCAGTTCTTC.

The chain is built from TRBV6-1 and TRBJ2-2; tentative D call: TRBD1 (5 bases). Trimming cost V 4 bases and J 6 bases, with 15 bases left between them. Germline CDR1 is MNHNS and CDR2 is SASEGT. The CDR3 consists of 15 residues. The CDR3 region is CASSANPGSAGELFF. The CDR3 DNA is TGTGCCAGCAGTGCCAATCCAGGGTCGGCCGGGGAGCTGTTTTTT.

This chain uses TRBV5-5 with TRBJ1-4; possible D gene TRBD1, 6 bases. Germline CDR1 reads SGHKS; CDR2 reads YYEKEE (reference sequence). CDR3 size: 14 residues. Trimming removed 4 bases from V and 7 bases from J, with 14 bases in between. The CDR3 nucleotides read TGTGCCAGCAGCGTAGGGGGGGATCTTGAAAAACTGTTTTTT. Protein product: CASSVGGDLEKLFF.

By its share, this clone is medium-sized. The chain has TRBV6-1 and TRBJ1-3; tentatively, D is TRBD1 (5 bases). This CDR3 comprises 14 residues. Trimming left V 5 bases short and J 1 base short, with 9 bases between. Germline-derived CDR1 and CDR2 are MNHNS and SASEGT. CDR3 region: CASSKTDSGNTIYF. CDR3 DNA: TGTGCCAGCAGTAAGACAGATTCTGGAAACACCATATATTTT.

V gene TRBV28 combines with J gene TRBJ2-6; D unclear. Trimming took off 3 bases at V and 0 bases at J, with 15 bases between the two ends. The CDR3 spans 18 residues. Germline V lookup: CDR1 MDHEN, CDR2 SYDVKM. In DNA, the CDR3 is TGTGCCAGCAGTTTGGGCAGCAGGCTAAGCTCTGGGGCCAACGTCCTGACTTTC. It is translated as CASSLGSRLSSGANVLTF.

The chain carries TRBV13 and TRBJ1-1; the D is unclear. CDR3 length equals 12 residues. The germline CDR1 and CDR2 sequences are PRHDT and FYEKMQ (reference sequence). The V end lost 0 bases, the J end lost 7 bases, and 6 bases lay between the germline ends. In nucleotides, the CDR3 is TGTGCCAGCAGCTTAGGGGCCATTGAAGCTTTCTTT. Its protein product is CASSLGAIEAFF.

This rearrangement joins TRBV11-3 to TRBJ2-1; 8 nucleotides match TRBD2. J was trimmed by 4 bases and V by 1 base; bases with no gene match: 6. CDR1 SGHNT and CDR2 YENEEA come from the germline V gene. This CDR3 is built from 16 residues. CDR3 in amino acids: CASSLGPSGSYNEQFF. The CDR3 nucleotides read TGTGCCAGCAGCTTAGGTCCGAGCGGGAGTTACAATGAGCAGTTCTTC. Complete variable domain (other parts from reference TRBV11-3 and TRBJ2-1): EAGVVQSPRYKIIEKKQPVAFWCNPISGHNTLYWYLQNLGQGPELLIRYENEEAVDDSQLPKDRFSAERLKGVDSTLKIQPAELGDSAVYLCASSLGPSGSYNEQFFGPGTRLTVL.

This clone was observed a handful of times. The V call is TRBV19, the J call TRBJ2-3, with D perhaps TRBD2 (6 bases). CDR1 and CDR2 (germline): LNHDA, SQIVND (reference sequence). This CDR3 is built from 18 residues. V shed 2 bases and J shed 2 bases, with 20 bases lying between them. The CDR3 DNA follows: TGTGCCAGTAGTATAATGCAAGGTAGCGGAGGGACCACAGATACGCAGTATTTT. It encodes CASSIMQGSGGTTDTQYF.

J is TRBJ2-2 and V is TRBV28, with D unclear. Germline values: CDR1 MDHEN, CDR2 SYDVKM. Trimming stripped 7 bases from V and 6 bases from J, with 12 bases between. CDR3 length equals 13 residues. CDR3 coding DNA: TGTGCCAGCACCACACATTCCGCCGGGGAGCTGTTTTTT. Translating it yields CASTTHSAGELFF.

The CDR3 nucleotides read TGCGCCAGCAGCCACGCTTTAAACAGGGGGCACACCATATATTTT. This translates into CASSHALNRGHTIYF. V is TRBV4-3 and J is TRBJ1-3, with 9 nucleotides matching TRBD1. The length of the CDR3 is 15 residues. The V segment lost 3 bases and the J segment 8 bases; nucleotides outside the gene matches: 8. CDR1 and CDR2 from the germline V gene are LGHNA and YSLEER.

The chain links TRBV12-2 to TRBJ1-5. TRBV12-2 is classified as a pseudogene. CDR3 size: 15 residues. The CDR3 reads CASRPRTPEGQPQHF. DNA for the CDR3: TGTGCAAGTCGCCCGAGGACCCCGGAGGGTCAGCCCCAGCATTTT.

V usage is TRBV4-1 and J usage is TRBJ2-5, with 8 bases that match TRBD2. The CDR3 extends over 15 amino acids. Germline-derived CDR1 and CDR2 are MGHRA and YSYEKL. V was pared by 2 bases and J by 4 bases, with 6 bases of the junction left unmatched. The CDR3 loop is CASSQRSGGAETQYF. The CDR3 nucleotides read TGCGCCAGCAGCCAAAGGTCGGGGGGGGCAGAGACCCAGTACTTC.

This clone was observed once. The CDR3 spells CASSLTGRGTGELFF. The CDR3 DNA reads TGTGCCAGCAGCTTGACAGGGAGAGGCACCGGGGAGCTGTTTTTT. The chain couples TRBV27 to TRBJ2-2; 7 bases map to TRBD1. Germline V gene sequence: CDR1 MNHEY, CDR2 SMNVEV (reference sequence). V shed 6 bases, J shed 4 bases, and the junction held 8 bases outside the gene matches. The length of the CDR3 is 15 residues.

The chain couples TRBV27 to TRBJ1-2, with D unclear. V was cut by 5 bases and J by 6 bases, with 19 bases left in between. From germline, CDR1 is MNHEY and CDR2 SMNVEV (reference sequence). The CDR3 has 15 amino acids. The CDR3 loop is CASSPGRRRSDGYTF. Here the CDR3 DNA reads TGTGCCAGCAGTCCCGGGAGGAGAAGGAGCGATGGCTACACCTTC.

The gene calls are TRBV7-9 and TRBJ1-2; 9 bases are shared with TRBD1. The trim removed 4 bases at V and 5 bases at J, leaving 8 bases unmatched. The CDR3 spans 15 residues. CDR1 and CDR2 from the germline V gene are SEHNR and FQNEAQ (reference sequence). The CDR3 region has the DNA TGTGCCAGCAGCTCGGGACAGGGCTACCTTTATGGCTACACCTTC. Translating gives CASSSGQGYLYGYTF.